The 27 T cell receptor beta chains below were found in one sample sequenced in a study of cytomegalovirus exposure and HLA in healthy donors. Primers for the PCR totalled 60 Vbeta and 13 Jbeta. Repertoires were generated with immunoSEQ multiplex PCR, while TCRdb's copy carries only in-frame clones and drops some. This sample has some 110,000 clones, with 70% to 85% found just once. Sequenced input: PBMCs. Every receptor here comes from a man aged 45 to 65 in good health and CMV-seropositive.

The chain uses TRBV4-2 and TRBJ2-1; D might be TRBD2 (5 bases). Trimming cost V 4 bases and J 6 bases, with 13 bases left between them. Germline V gene data show CDR1 as LGHNA and CDR2 as YNFKEQ. This CDR3 is built from 14 residues. CDR3 nucleotide sequence: TGTGCCAGCAGCCCCGCCGGGGTGGGCAATGAGCAGTTCTTC. Protein product: CASSPAGVGNEQFF.

CDR3 nucleotides: TGTGCCAGCAGCGTACCCGACAGGGGAGAGACCCAGTACTTC. Amino acids: CASSVPDRGETQYF. The chain carries TRBV9 and TRBJ2-5; 8 bases agree with TRBD1. This CDR3 has 14 residues. Per the germline V gene, CDR1 is SGDLS and CDR2 is YYNGEE. V dropped 1 base and J dropped 4; count of bases not matched to a gene: 3. The entire variable domain, with the rest obtained from reference TRBV9 and TRBJ2-5, is as follows: DSGVTQTPKHLITATGQRVTLRCSPRSGDLSVYWYQQSLDQGLQFLIQYYNGEERAKGNILERFSAQQFPDLHSELNLSSLELGDSALYFCASSVPDRGETQYFGPGTRLLVL.

The chain links TRBV7-2 to TRBJ2-7; D possibly corresponds to TRBD1 (5 bases). Trimming cost V 1 base and J 2 bases, with 6 bases left between them. Per the germline V gene, CDR1 is SGHTA and CDR2 is FQGNSA. The CDR3 has 13 amino acids. The CDR3 coding sequence is TGTGCCAGCAGCTTAGAAGGGGCCTACGAGCAGTACTTC. Protein sequence: CASSLEGAYEQYF.

This sequence joins TRBV30 and TRBJ2-1; 7 bases align to TRBD2. From germline, CDR1 is GTSNPN and CDR2 SVGIG (reference sequence). This CDR3 spans 12 amino acids. Germline trimming cut 0 bases from V and 11 bases from J; bases unmatched to any gene: 4. CDR3 residues: CAWSVGGPQQFF. The DNA for the CDR3 is TGTGCCTGGAGTGTGGGAGGGCCGCAGCAGTTCTTC.

J is TRBJ1-5 and V is TRBV5-5; perhaps TRBD1 as D (6 bases). Between the trimmed V and J ends, which lost 0 bases and 0 bases, there was a span of 7 bases. Germline assignment: CDR1 SGHKS and CDR2 YYEKEE (reference sequence). The CDR3 covers 15 residues. This CDR3 is CASSLEGGSNQPQHF. As DNA, the CDR3 is TGTGCCAGCAGCTTGGAAGGGGGTAGCAATCAGCCCCAGCATTTT.

This clone has just one count. The genes are TRBV5-1 and TRBJ2-3, with 9 bases fitting TRBD2. Looked up from germline, CDR1 is SGHRS and CDR2 is YFSETQ. Unmatched junction bases numbered 9, after V lost 2 bases and J lost 11 bases. The CDR3 covers 14 residues. The CDR3 sequence: CASSLSLAGQMQYF. Written as DNA, the CDR3 is TGCGCCAGCAGCTTAAGTCTAGCGGGGCAAATGCAGTATTTT.

The chain has TRBV30 and TRBJ2-7, with D perhaps TRBD2 (6 bases). The CDR3 is 14 residues long. CDR1 is GTSNPN and CDR2 is SVGIG in the germline V gene (reference sequence). The ends were cut back, 3 bases at V and 0 bases at J, with 12 bases in the middle. CDR3 in DNA: TGTGCCTGGAGCAGGGACTGGAGCTCCTACGAGCAGTACTTC. The encoded protein is CAWSRDWSSYEQYF.

The chain carries TRBV28 and TRBJ1-1, with D tentatively TRBD1 (5 bases). Germline CDR1 reads MDHEN; CDR2 reads SYDVKM. Trimming removed 3 bases from V and 2 bases from J, with 16 bases in between. The CDR3 has 16 residues. The CDR3 sequence is CASSFPNGGGNTEAFF. The DNA of the CDR3 is TGTGCCAGCAGTTTTCCCAACGGGGGGGGAAACACTGAAGCTTTCTTT.

The rearrangement uses TRBV6-5 and TRBJ1-4; no definite D call. Looked up from germline, CDR1 is MNHEY and CDR2 is SVGAGI. There are 15 residues in the CDR3. V gave up 3 bases and J gave up 6 bases, with 14 bases separating them. The CDR3 here is CASSYYSGGDEKLFF. Written as DNA, the CDR3 is TGTGCCAGCAGTTATTACTCAGGAGGTGATGAAAAACTGTTTTTT.

The chain recombines TRBV5-1 with TRBJ2-5; 10 bases fit TRBD1. The CDR3 loop spans 14 amino acids. V was pared by 4 bases and J by 4 bases, with 4 bases of the junction left unmatched. The germline V gene has CDR1 SGHRS and CDR2 YFSETQ. Here the CDR3 DNA reads TGCGCCAGCAGCCGATGGGACAGGGGAGAGACCCAGTACTTC. Protein product: CASSRWDRGETQYF.

A word on this clone: The same CDR3 also results from other DNA sequences found in this sample. This rearrangement joins TRBV28 to TRBJ1-6; D may be TRBD1 (6 bases). This CDR3 contains 17 residues. V was pared by 4 bases and J by 0 bases, with 13 bases between. From germline, CDR1 is MDHEN and CDR2 SYDVKM. The CDR3 spells CASSSGQLSSYNSPLHF. The CDR3 DNA sequence: TGTGCCAGCAGTTCCGGACAGTTGAGCTCCTATAATTCACCCCTCCACTTT.

About this clone: The junction departs from the called germline gene at one end, perhaps through a read error. The chain uses TRBV6-1 and TRBJ2-6; 7 bases map to TRBD1. This CDR3 spans 16 amino acids. CDR1 is MNHNS and CDR2 is SASEGT in the germline V gene. The CDR3 bases are TGTGCCAGCAGCGAAGAAGGGGGCGCTGGGGCCAACGTCCTGACTTTC. Translating gives CASSEEGGAGANVLTF.

The V and J genes are TRBV7-2 and TRBJ1-6; tentative D call: TRBD1 (5 bases). V lost 1 base, J lost 4 bases, and 11 bases lay in between. Germline CDR1 reads SGHTA; CDR2 reads FQGNSA. This CDR3 contains 16 residues. The CDR3 is CASSLGRQHYNSPLHF. CDR3 bases: TGTGCCAGCAGCTTAGGGCGACAGCATTATAATTCACCCCTCCACTTT.

This clone appeared once. One junction end does not reproduce the germline sequence, and a read error may be involved. The chain is built from TRBV7-7 and TRBJ2-7; D not certain. Germline CDR1 is SSHAT and CDR2 is FNYEAQ (reference sequence). The CDR3 is made up of 13 amino acids. The DNA for the CDR3 is TGTGCTAGCAGCTTAGCCAGAAACTACGAGCAGTACTTC. It yields the protein CASSLARNYEQYF.

This chain connects TRBV5-1 to TRBJ2-7; a possible D gene is TRBD2 (5 bases). Germline values: CDR1 SGHRS, CDR2 YFSETQ. The CDR3 is 14 amino acids. The germline V and J ends were trimmed by 1 base and 3 bases, with 11 bases remaining between them. CDR3 sequence reads: CASSLKGDLYEQYF. As DNA, the CDR3 is TGCGCCAGCAGCTTGAAGGGAGACCTCTACGAGCAGTACTTC.

This clone has only a few counts. This sequence joins TRBV2 and TRBJ1-6; 10 bases align to TRBD1. Unmatched junction bases numbered 5, after V lost 5 bases and J lost 7 bases. Looked up from germline, CDR1 is SNHLY and CDR2 is FYNNEI. The CDR3 consists of 15 residues. Here the CDR3 reads CASSQGQGRNSPLHF. The DNA for the CDR3 is TGTGCCAGCAGTCAGGGACAGGGGAGGAATTCACCCCTCCACTTT.

The chain has TRBV5-1 and TRBJ2-7, with D perhaps TRBD2 (6 bases). CDR3 length: 15 residues. From germline, CDR1 is SGHRS and CDR2 YFSETQ. V was pared by 4 bases and J by 0 bases, with 14 bases between. The CDR3 DNA follows: TGCGCCAGCAGCCTGATGGCGGGGAGCTCCTACGAGCAGTACTTC. It codes for CASSLMAGSSYEQYF.

V and J are TRBV7-2 and TRBJ2-1, with TRBD2 matching 9 bases. V was pared by 4 bases and J by 6 bases, with 1 base of the junction left unmatched. Germline lookup yields CDR1 SGHTA and CDR2 FQGNSA. The CDR3 spans 13 residues. CDR3 amino acids: CASSSREGNEQFF. The CDR3 coding sequence is TGTGCCAGCAGCTCGCGGGAGGGCAATGAGCAGTTCTTC. The variable domain in full, completed from reference TRBV7-2 and TRBJ2-1, reads GAGVSQSPSNKVTEKGKDVELRCDPISGHTALYWYRQSLGQGLEFLIYFQGNSAPDKSGLPSDRFSAERTGGSVSTLTIQRTQQEDSAVYLCASSSREGNEQFFGPGTRLTVL.

The V gene is TRBV10-3, the J gene TRBJ2-1; maybe TRBD2 (5 bases). This CDR3 is 15 amino acids long. Per germline, CDR1 ENHRY and CDR2 SYGVKD. V was trimmed by 8 bases and J by 9 bases, leaving 23 bases between them. CDR3 sequence (DNA): TGTGCCATCGCGCCCAACGGGGTCCAGCCCGGTGAGCAGTTCTTC. It encodes CAIAPNGVQPGEQFF.

This chain joins TRBV2 and TRBJ1-1; D unclear. This CDR3 contains 13 residues. Trimming stripped 2 bases from V and 1 base from J, with 5 bases between. From germline, CDR1 is SNHLY and CDR2 FYNNEI. Written as DNA, the CDR3 is TGTGCCAGCAGTGAAATGGCGAACACTGAAGCTTTCTTT. This translates into CASSEMANTEAFF.

This chain uses TRBV5-6 with TRBJ1-2; D is unresolved. The germline V and J ends were trimmed by 4 bases and 5 bases, with 12 bases remaining between them. CDR1 is SGHDT, CDR2 YYEEEE, per germline. The CDR3 covers 13 residues. The CDR3 loop is CASSPRQVYGYTF. The CDR3 DNA is TGTGCCAGCAGCCCGCGACAAGTATATGGCTACACCTTC.

Only a few counts were recorded for this clone. The chain carries TRBV5-4 and TRBJ1-1; D might be TRBD1 (6 bases). The germline V gene has CDR1 SGHNT and CDR2 YYREEE (reference sequence). V shed 0 bases and J shed 2 bases, with 8 bases lying between them. This CDR3 has 14 amino acids. The CDR3 nucleotides are TGTGCCAGCAGCTTGGCAGGGGCCAACACTGAAGCTTTCTTT. The encoded protein is CASSLAGANTEAFF.

The genes are TRBV5-8 and TRBJ2-7, with D unresolved. Germline V gene lookup returns CDR1 SGHTS and CDR2 YDEGEE. CDR3 length: 13 amino acids. The V and J ends lost 7 bases and 3 bases respectively, with 14 bases between them. CDR3 in DNA: TGTGCCAGCCGCCGTCCCAGAGGCTACGAGCAGTACTTC. Translated: CASRRPRGYEQYF.

This sequence joins TRBV5-1 and TRBJ1-6; tentative D call: TRBD1 (6 bases). CDR3 length: 16 amino acids. Trimming left V 0 bases short and J 3 bases short, with 10 bases between. In germline, CDR1 is SGHRS, CDR2 YFSETQ. The CDR3 is CASSLVDRGYNSPLHF. CDR3 DNA sequence: TGCGCCAGCAGCTTGGTGGACAGAGGCTATAATTCACCCCTCCACTTT.

The chain employs TRBV7-2 and TRBJ2-7, with D unresolved. V was pared by 5 bases and J by 7 bases, with 15 bases between. CDR3 length: 13 amino acids. The germline gives CDR1 SGHTA, CDR2 FQGNSA. CDR3 region: CASSDYASGEQYF. The CDR3 bases are TGTGCCAGCAGCGATTACGCATCGGGTGAGCAGTACTTC. Complete variable domain (other parts from reference TRBV7-2 and TRBJ2-7): GAGVSQSPSNKVTEKGKDVELRCDPISGHTALYWYRQSLGQGLEFLIYFQGNSAPDKSGLPSDRFSAERTGGSVSTLTIQRTQQEDSAVYLCASSDYASGEQYFGPGTRLTVT.

In this sample, this clone turned up a few times. This rearrangement joins TRBV5-1 to TRBJ2-2; D uncertain. Germline V gene data show CDR1 as SGHRS and CDR2 as YFSETQ. There are 17 residues in the CDR3. With 3 bases removed from V and 1 base from J, the gap between germline ends came to 16 bases. Here the CDR3 reads CASSYPFGGRNTGELFF. CDR3 sequence (DNA): TGCGCCAGCAGCTACCCCTTTGGCGGTAGGAACACCGGGGAGCTGTTTTTT. The whole variable domain, remainder taken from reference TRBV5-1 and TRBJ2-2, is KAGVTQTPRYLIKTRGQQVTLSCSPISGHRSVSWYQQTPGQGLQFLFEYFSETQRNKGNFPGRFSGRQFSNSRSEMNVSTLELGDSALYLCASSYPFGGRNTGELFFGEGSRLTVL.

This clone is a singleton in its sample. V and J are TRBV4-1 and TRBJ1-6, with a tentative D call TRBD1 (6 bases). This CDR3 region has 14 residues. Trimming cost V 0 bases and J 9 bases, with 9 bases left between them. Germline V gene sequence: CDR1 MGHRA, CDR2 YSYEKL. CDR3 coding DNA: TGCGCCAGCAGCCAAGAGACAGGTATTTCACCCCTCCACTTT. This gives the protein CASSQETGISPLHF.